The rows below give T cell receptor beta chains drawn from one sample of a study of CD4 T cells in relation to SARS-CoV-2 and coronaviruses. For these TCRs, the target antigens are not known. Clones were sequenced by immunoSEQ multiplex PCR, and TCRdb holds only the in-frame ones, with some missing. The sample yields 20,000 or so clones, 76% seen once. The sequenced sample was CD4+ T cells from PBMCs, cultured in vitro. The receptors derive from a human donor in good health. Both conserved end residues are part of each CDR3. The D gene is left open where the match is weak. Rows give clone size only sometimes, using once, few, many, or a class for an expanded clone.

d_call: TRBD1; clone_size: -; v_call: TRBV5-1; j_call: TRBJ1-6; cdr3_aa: CASSLEGQGSPLHF; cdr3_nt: TGCGCCAGCAGCTTGGAGGGACAGGGCTCACCCCTCCACTTT
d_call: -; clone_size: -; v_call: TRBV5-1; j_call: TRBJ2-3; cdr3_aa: CASSLAASPSTDTQYF; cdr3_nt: TGCGCCAGCAGCTTGGCTGCGTCGCCGAGCACAGATACGCAGTATTTT
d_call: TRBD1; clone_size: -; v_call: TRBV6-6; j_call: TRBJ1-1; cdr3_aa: CASSYSNRGTEAFF; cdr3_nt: TGTGCCAGCAGTTACTCTAACAGGGGTACTGAAGCTTTCTTT
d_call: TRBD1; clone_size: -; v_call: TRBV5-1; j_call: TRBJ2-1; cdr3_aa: CASRGTGRYNEQFF; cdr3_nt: TGCGCCAGCAGAGGGACAGGGAGGTACAATGAGCAGTTCTTC
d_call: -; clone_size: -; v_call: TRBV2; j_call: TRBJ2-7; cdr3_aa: CASGRTSGYEQYF; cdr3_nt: TGTGCCAGCGGGCGAACTTCCGGGTACGAGCAGTACTTC
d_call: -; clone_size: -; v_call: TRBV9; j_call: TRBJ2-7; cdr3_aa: CASSVEAGGETYEQYF; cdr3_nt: TGTGCCAGCAGCGTAGAGGCCGGAGGGGAAACGTACGAGCAGTACTTC
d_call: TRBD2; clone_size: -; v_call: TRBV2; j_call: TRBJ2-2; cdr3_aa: CASSSGRRTTGELFF; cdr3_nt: TGTGCCAGCAGTAGCGGGAGACGGACAACCGGGGAGCTGTTTTTT
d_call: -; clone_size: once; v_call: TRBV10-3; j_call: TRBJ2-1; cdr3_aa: CATGTSSAYNEQFF; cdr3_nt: TGTGCCACCGGGACGAGCTCGGCCTACAATGAGCAGTTCTTC
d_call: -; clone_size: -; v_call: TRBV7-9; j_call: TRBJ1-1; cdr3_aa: CASMPQENTEAFF; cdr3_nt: TGTGCCAGCATGCCCCAGGAGAACACTGAAGCTTTCTTT
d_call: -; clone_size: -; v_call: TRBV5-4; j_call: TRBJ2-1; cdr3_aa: CASSLPLREEQFF; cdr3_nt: TGTGCCAGCAGCTTACCCCTTCGCGAAGAGCAGTTCTTC
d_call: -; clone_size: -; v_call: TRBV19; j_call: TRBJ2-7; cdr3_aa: CASSIGGHGSYEQYF; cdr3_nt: TGTGCCAGTAGTATAGGGGGCCACGGGAGCTACGAGCAGTACTTC
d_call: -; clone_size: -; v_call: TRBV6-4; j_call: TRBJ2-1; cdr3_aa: CASSDWRGNEQFF; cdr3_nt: TGTGCCAGCAGTGACTGGAGGGGCAATGAGCAGTTCTTC
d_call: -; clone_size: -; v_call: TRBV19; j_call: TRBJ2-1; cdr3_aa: CASSIGRGRGSSYNEQFF; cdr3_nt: TGTGCCAGTAGTATCGGGCGGGGTAGGGGAAGCTCCTACAATGAGCAGTTCTTC
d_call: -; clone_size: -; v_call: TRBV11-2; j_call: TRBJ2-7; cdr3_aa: CASSRIQGYSYEQYF; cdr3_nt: TGTGCCAGCAGCCGGATTCAGGGGTACTCCTACGAGCAGTACTTC
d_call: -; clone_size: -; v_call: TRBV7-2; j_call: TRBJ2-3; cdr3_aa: CASSLGVRGTQGTQYF; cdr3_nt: TGTGCCAGCAGCTTAGGGGTTAGGGGGACCCAAGGTACGCAGTATTTT
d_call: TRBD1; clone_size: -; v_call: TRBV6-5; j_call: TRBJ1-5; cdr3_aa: CASSYDRGGQPQHF; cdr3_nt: TGTGCCAGCAGTTACGACAGGGGGGGTCAGCCCCAGCATTTT
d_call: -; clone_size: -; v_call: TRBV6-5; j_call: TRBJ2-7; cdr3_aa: CASSSRQAGAYEQYF; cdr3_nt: TGTGCCAGCAGTTCTCGACAGGCGGGGGCCTACGAGCAGTACTTC
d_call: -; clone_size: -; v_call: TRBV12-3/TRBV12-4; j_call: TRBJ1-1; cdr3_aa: CASSLPPPGPAFF; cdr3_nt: TGTGCCAGCAGTTTACCCCCCCCAGGACCAGCTTTCTTT
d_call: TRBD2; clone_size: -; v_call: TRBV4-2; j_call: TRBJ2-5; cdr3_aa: CASSQEGAGGPSGTQYF; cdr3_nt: TGTGCCAGCAGCCAAGAAGGGGCGGGAGGGCCGTCGGGGACCCAGTACTTC
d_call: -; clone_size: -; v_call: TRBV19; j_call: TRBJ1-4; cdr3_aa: CARLTRPEKLFF; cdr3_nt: TGTGCCAGGTTGACACGTCCAGAAAAACTGTTTTTT
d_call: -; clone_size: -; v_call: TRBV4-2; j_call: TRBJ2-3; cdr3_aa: CASSQDRGAGLPDTQYF; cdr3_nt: TGTGCCAGCAGCCAAGATCGGGGGGCGGGACTCCCTGATACGCAGTATTTT
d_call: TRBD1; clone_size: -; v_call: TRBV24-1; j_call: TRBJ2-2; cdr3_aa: CATSDFKGAISYRNTGELFF; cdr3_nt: TGTGCCACCAGTGATTTTAAGGGGGCCATATCCTATAGAAACACCGGGGAGCTGTTTTTT
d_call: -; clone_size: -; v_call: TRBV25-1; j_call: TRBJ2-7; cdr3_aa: CASSEYGYEQYF; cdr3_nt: TGTGCCAGCAGTGAATATGGCTACGAGCAGTACTTC
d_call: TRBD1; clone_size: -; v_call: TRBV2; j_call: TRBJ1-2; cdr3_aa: CASTRDRGYGYTF; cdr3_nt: TGTGCCAGCACTCGGGACAGGGGATATGGCTACACCTTC
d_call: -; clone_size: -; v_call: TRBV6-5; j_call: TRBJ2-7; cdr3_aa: CASSSEGDRTYEQYF; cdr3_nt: TGTGCCAGCAGCTCAGAAGGAGACAGGACTTACGAGCAGTACTTC
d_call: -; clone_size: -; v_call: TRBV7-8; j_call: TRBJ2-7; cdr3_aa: CASSPPGPRVEQYF; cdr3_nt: TGTGCCAGCAGCCCGCCGGGTCCTCGGGTAGAGCAGTACTTC
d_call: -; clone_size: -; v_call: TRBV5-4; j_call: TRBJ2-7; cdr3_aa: CASSSGKWAGGGYEQYF; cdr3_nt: TGTGCCAGCAGCTCCGGGAAATGGGCAGGGGGGGGGTACGAGCAGTACTTC
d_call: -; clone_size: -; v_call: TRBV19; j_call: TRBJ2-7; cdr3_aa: CASSPGGDYEQYF; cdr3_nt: TGTGCCAGTAGTCCAGGGGGGGACTACGAGCAGTACTTC
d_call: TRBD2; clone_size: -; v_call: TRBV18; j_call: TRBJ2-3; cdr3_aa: CASSPGLAGGPITDTQYF; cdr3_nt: TGTGCCAGCTCACCAGGCCTAGCGGGAGGGCCTATCACAGATACGCAGTATTTT
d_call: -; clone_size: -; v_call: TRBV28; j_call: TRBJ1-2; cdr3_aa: CASSSGHAYGYTF; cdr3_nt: TGTGCCAGCAGTAGTGGACATGCCTACGGCTACACCTTC
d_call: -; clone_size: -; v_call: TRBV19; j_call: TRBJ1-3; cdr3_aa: CASTGLISGNTIYF; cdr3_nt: TGTGCCAGTACGGGACTTATCTCTGGAAACACCATATATTTT
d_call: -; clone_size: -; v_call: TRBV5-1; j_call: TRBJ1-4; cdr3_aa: CASSWGLENEKLFF; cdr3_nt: TGCGCCAGCAGCTGGGGTCTGGAAAACGAAAAACTGTTTTTT
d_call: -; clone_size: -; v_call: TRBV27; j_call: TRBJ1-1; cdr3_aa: CASSPSPDGVEAFF; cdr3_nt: TGTGCCAGCAGTCCCTCCCCGGACGGCGTTGAAGCTTTCTTT
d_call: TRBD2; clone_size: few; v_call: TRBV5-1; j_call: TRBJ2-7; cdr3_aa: CASSFHEPGGRSEQYF; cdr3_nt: TGCGCCAGCAGCTTCCACGAGCCGGGAGGACGTAGCGAGCAGTACTTC
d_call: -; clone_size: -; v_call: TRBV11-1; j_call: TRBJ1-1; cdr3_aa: CASSYTGKGVLEAFF; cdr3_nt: TGTGCCAGCAGCTACACAGGGAAGGGCGTCTTAGAAGCTTTCTTT
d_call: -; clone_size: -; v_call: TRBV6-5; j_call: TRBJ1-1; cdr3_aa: CASLPGHTNTEAFF; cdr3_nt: TGTGCCAGTTTACCGGGCCATACGAACACTGAAGCTTTCTTT
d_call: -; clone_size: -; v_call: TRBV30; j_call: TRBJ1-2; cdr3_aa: CAWSGGAQTF; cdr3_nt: TGTGCCTGGAGTGGGGGGGCCCAGACCTTC
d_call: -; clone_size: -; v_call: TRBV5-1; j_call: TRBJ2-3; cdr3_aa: CASSFSRDTDTQYF; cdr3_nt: TGCGCCAGCAGCTTTTCCAGGGACACAGATACGCAGTATTTT
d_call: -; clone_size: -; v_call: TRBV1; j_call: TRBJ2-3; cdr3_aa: CTSSPSPLAGPTDTQYF; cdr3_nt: TGCACCAGCAGCCCATCCCCACTAGCGGGACCCACAGATACGCAGTATTTT
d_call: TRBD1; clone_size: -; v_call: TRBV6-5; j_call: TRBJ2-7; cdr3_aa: CASSLRDSSYEQYF; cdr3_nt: TGTGCCAGCAGCCTCCGGGACAGCTCCTACGAGCAGTACTTC
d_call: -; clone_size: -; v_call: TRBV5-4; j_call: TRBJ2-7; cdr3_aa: CASSLALGAANF; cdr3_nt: TGTGCCAGCAGCTTGGCCCTGGGGGCGGCGAACTTC
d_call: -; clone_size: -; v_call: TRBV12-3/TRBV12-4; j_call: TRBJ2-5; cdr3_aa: CASSFSWEETQYF; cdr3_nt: TGTGCCAGCAGTTTCAGTTGGGAAGAGACCCAGTACTTC
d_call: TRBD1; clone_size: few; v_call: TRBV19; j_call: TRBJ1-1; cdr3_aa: CASSFQGGGTEAFF; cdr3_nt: TGTGCCAGTAGTTTCCAGGGGGGGGGCACTGAAGCTTTCTTT
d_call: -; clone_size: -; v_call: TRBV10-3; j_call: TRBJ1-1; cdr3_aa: CAIRARGMYTEAFF; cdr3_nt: TGTGCCATCAGGGCCAGGGGAATGTACACTGAAGCTTTCTTT
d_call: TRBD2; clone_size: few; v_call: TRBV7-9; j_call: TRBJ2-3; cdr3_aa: CASSLLAGSGTDTQYF; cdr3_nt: TGTGCCAGCAGCTTACTAGCGGGATCCGGCACAGATACGCAGTATTTT
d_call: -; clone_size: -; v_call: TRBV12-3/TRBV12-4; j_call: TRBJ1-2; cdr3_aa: CASSLGRYGYTF; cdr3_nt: TGTGCCAGCAGTTTAGGACGCTATGGCTACACCTTC
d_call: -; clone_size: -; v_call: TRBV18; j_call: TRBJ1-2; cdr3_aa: CASSPPGDSHGYTF; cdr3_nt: TGTGCCAGCTCACCCCCAGGGGACTCTCATGGCTACACCTTC
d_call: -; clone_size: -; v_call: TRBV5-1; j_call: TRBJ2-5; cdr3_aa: CASRDSLGGQETQYF; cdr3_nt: TGCGCCAGCAGGGACTCCTTAGGGGGCCAAGAGACCCAGTACTTC
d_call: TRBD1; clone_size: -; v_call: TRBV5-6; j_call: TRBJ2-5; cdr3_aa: CASRGTGQETQYF; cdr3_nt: TGTGCCAGCAGGGGGACAGGTCAAGAGACCCAGTACTTC